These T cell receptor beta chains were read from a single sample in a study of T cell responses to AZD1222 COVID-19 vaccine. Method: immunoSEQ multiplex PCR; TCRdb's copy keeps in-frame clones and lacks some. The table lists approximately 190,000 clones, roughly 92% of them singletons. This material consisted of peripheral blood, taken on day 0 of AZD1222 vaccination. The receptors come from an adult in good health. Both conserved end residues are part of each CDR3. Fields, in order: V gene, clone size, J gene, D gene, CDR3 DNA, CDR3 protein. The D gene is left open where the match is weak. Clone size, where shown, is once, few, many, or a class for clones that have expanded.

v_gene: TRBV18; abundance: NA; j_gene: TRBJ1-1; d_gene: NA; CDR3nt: TGTGCCAGCTCACTTTACGAGGGGGGCGCAGACACTGAAGCTTTCTTT; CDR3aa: CASSLYEGGADTEAFF
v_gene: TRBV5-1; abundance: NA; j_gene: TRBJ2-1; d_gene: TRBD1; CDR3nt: TGCGCCAGCAGCTTGGGAGGGACAGGGGGCAATGAGCAGTTCTTC; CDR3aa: CASSLGGTGGNEQFF
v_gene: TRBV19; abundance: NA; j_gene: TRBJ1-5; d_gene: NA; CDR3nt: TGTGCCAGTAGTTTGCGGGGAAGCTTAAACGAACCCCAGCATTTT; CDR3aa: CASSLRGSLNEPQHF
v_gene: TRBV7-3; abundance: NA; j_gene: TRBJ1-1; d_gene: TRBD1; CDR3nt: TGTGCCAGCAGCGTTTTGGGACAGGGGACCACTGAAGCTTTCTTT; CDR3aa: CASSVLGQGTTEAFF
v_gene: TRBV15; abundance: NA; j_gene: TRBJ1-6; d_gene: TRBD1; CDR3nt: TGTGCCACCAGCAGAGTCCGCGGTGCCGGGACAGGGGGTTCACCCCTCCACTTT; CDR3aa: CATSRVRGAGTGGSPLHF
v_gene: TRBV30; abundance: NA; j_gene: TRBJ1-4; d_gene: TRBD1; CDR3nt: TGTGCCTGGAGTGTACTGACAGGGGGCGCGGGAAAACTGTTTTTT; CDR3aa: CAWSVLTGGAGKLFF
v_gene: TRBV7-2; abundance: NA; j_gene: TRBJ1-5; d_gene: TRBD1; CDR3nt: TGTGCCAGCAGCTTAGGGTGGACAGGGAGGACTTATAGCAATCAGCCCCAGCATTTT; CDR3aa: CASSLGWTGRTYSNQPQHF
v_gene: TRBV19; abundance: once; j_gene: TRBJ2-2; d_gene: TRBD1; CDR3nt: TGTGCCAGTAGTGCCGGGACAGGGACCGGGGAGCTGTTTTTT; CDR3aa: CASSAGTGTGELFF
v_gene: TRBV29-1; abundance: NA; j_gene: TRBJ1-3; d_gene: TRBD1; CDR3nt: TGCAGCGTTGCGGTGGGACAGAACTCTGGAAACACCATATATTTT; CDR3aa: CSVAVGQNSGNTIYF
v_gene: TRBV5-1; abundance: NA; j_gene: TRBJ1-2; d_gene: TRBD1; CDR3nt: TGCGCCAGCAGCTTAGCCGGGACAGCGACTTACTATGGCTACACCTTC; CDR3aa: CASSLAGTATYYGYTF
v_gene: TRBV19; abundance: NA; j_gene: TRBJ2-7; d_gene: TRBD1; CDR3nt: TGTGCCAGTAGGGAGGTGGGACAGGGAAGATACGAGCAGTACTTC; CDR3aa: CASREVGQGRYEQYF
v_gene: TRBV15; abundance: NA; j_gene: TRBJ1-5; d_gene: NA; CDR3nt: TGTGCCACCAGCAGAGATTACGTATCCAATCAGCCCCAGCATTTT; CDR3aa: CATSRDYVSNQPQHF
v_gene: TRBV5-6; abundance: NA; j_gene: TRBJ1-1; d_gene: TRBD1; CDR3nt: TGTGCCAGCAGCTTGCAGGGGGGGACCATGAACACTGAAGCTTTCTTT; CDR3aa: CASSLQGGTMNTEAFF
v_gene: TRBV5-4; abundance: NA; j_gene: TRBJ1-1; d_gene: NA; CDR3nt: TGTGCCAGCAGCCCCTCAGGGGTTCAGAACACTGAAGCTTTCTTT; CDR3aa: CASSPSGVQNTEAFF
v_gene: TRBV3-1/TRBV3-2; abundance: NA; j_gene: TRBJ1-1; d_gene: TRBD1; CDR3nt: TGTGCCAGCAGCCACGGAACAGGGGGAACTGAAGCTTTCTTT; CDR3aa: CASSHGTGGTEAFF
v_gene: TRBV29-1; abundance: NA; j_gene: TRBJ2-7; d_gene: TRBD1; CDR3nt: TGCAGCGTTGAAGGAGGGACAGGGATCAACGAGCAGTACTTC; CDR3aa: CSVEGGTGINEQYF
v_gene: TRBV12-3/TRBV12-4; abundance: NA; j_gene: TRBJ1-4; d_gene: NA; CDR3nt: TGTGCCAGCAGAGAGTCTGAAAAACTGTTTTTT; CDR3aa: CASRESEKLFF
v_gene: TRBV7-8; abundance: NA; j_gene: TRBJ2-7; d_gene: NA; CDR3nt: TGTGCCAGCAGCTTTGGGTACTACGAGCAGTACTTC; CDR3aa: CASSFGYYEQYF
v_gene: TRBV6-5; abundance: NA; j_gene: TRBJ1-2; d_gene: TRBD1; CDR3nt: TGTGCCAGCAGTCGGTCGGACAGGGAATATGGCTACACCTTC; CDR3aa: CASSRSDREYGYTF
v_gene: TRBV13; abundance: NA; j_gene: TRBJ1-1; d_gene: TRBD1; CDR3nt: TGTGCCAGCAGCTTTACAGGGGACACTGAAGCTTTCTTT; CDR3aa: CASSFTGDTEAFF
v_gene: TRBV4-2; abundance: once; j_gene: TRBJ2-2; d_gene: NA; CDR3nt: TGTGCCAGCAGCCAAGGGTGGCTAGATACCGGGGAGCTGTTTTTT; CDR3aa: CASSQGWLDTGELFF
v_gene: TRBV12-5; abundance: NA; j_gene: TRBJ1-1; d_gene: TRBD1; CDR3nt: TGTGCTAGTGGTTCGCAGCCGGACAGGGCCTACGGAAACACTGAAGCTTTCTTT; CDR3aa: CASGSQPDRAYGNTEAFF
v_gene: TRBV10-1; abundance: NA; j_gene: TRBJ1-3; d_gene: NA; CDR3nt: TGCGCCAGCAGTTCTAGACACCCCTCTGGAAACACCATATATTTT; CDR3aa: CASSSRHPSGNTIYF
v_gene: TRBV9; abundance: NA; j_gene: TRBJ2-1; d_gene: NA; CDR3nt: TGTGCCAGCAGCGTCCGGGGTGTGGGGTCAGACAATGAGCAGTTCTTC; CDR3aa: CASSVRGVGSDNEQFF
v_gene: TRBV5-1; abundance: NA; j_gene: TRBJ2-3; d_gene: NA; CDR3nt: TGCGCCAGCAGCTTGGAGGGGGGACGAGGAGATACGCAGTATTTT; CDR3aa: CASSLEGGRGDTQYF
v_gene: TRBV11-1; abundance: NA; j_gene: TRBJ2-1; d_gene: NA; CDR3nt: TGTGCCACTAGTAGGGACACGTCGAAGGAAAATGAGCAGTTCTTC; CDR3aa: CATSRDTSKENEQFF
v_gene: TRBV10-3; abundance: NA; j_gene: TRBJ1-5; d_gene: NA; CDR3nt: TGTGCCATCAGCGGGACGGCCAATCAGCCCCAGCATTTT; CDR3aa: CAISGTANQPQHF
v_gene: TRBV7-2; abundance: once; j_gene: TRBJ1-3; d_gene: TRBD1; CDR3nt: TGTGCCAGCAGCCTGACAGGGAGTGGGCGTGGAAACACCATATATTTT; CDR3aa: CASSLTGSGRGNTIYF
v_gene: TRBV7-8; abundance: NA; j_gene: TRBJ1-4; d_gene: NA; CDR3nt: TGTGCCAGCAGCTTAGGTCAGGGCGGCTTTGGCGAAAAACTGTTTTTT; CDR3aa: CASSLGQGGFGEKLFF
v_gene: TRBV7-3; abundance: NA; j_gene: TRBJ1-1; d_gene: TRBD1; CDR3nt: TGTGCCAGCAGCCCACAGGGGTTGGGGACTGAAGCTTTCTTT; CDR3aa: CASSPQGLGTEAFF
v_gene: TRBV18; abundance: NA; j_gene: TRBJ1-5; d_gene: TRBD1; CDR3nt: TGTGCCAGCTCGCCAAGGACAGGTATCAGCAATCAGCCCCAGCATTTT; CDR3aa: CASSPRTGISNQPQHF
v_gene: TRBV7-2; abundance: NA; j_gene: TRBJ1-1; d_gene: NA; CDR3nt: TGTGCCAGCAGCTTATTGGGCATGAACACTGAAGCTTTCTTT; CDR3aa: CASSLLGMNTEAFF
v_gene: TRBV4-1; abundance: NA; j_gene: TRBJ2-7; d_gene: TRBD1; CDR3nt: TGCGCCAGCAGCCCGGCTAAGGGGACAGGACGGCTCGAGCAGTACTTC; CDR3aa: CASSPAKGTGRLEQYF
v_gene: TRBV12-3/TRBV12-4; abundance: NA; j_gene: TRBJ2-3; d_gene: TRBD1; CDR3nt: TGTGCCAGCAGTCTCGGGACAGCAGATACGCAGTATTTT; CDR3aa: CASSLGTADTQYF
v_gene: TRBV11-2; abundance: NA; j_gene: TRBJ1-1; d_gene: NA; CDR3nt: TGTGCCAGCATCAATAGTTGGGGCGGGGTAGAAGCTTTCTTT; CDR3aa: CASINSWGGVEAFF
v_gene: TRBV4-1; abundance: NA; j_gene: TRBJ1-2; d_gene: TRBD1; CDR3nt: TGCGCCAGCAGCCAAGATCCTCAGGGGGCGGGCTATGGCTACACCTTC; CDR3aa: CASSQDPQGAGYGYTF
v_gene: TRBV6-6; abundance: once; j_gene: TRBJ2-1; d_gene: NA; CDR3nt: TGTGCCAGCAGTCGCATTACCGGGCCCGGGAGAGGCAATGAGCAGTTCTTC; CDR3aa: CASSRITGPGRGNEQFF
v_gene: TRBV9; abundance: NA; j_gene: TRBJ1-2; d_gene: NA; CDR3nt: TGTGCCAGCAGCCTCAATCGGGGGGCCTATGGCTACACCTTC; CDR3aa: CASSLNRGAYGYTF
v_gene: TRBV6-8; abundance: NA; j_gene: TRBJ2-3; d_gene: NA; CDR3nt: TGTGCCAGCAGTTACTCGAGCCAGGGACCCACAGATACGCAGTATTTT; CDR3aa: CASSYSSQGPTDTQYF
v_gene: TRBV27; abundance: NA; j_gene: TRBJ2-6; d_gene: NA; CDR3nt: TGTGCCAGCGCAGGTGCGGCTGGGGCCAACGTCCTGACTTTC; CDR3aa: CASAGAAGANVLTF
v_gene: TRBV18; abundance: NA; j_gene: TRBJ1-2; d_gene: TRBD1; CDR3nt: TGTGCCAGCTCACCACTCACAGGGGGAATCAATGGCTACACCTTC; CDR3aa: CASSPLTGGINGYTF
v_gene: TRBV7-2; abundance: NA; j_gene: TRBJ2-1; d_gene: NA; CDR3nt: TGTGCCAGCAGCTCGGGACTCCTCCAAAATGAGCAGTTCTTC; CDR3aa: CASSSGLLQNEQFF
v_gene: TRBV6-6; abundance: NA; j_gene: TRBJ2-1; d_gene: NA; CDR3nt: TGTGCCCCGGGGGATCCCTACAATGAGCAGTTCTTC; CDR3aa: CAPGDPYNEQFF
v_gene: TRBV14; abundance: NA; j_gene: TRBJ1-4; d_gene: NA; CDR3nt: TGTGCCAGCAGCCCAAGGTCGGGCGCAACTAATGAAAAACTGTTTTTT; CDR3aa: CASSPRSGATNEKLFF
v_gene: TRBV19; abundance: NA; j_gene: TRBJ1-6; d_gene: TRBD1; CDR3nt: TGTGCCAGTATTGCACAGGGGGGTTCACCCCTCCACTTT; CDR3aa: CASIAQGGSPLHF
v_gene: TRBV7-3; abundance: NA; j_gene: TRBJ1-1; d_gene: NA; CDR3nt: TGTGCCAGCAGCACCTACACAGGGACTGAAGCTTTCTTT; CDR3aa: CASSTYTGTEAFF
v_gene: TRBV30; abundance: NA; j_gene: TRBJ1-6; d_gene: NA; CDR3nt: TGTGCCTGGAGCGCCGGTGGTAGTTCACCCCTCCACTTT; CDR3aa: CAWSAGGSSPLHF
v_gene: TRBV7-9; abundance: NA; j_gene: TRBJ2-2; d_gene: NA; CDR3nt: TGTGCCAGCAGCCCCACAGACGGGGAGCTGTTTTTT; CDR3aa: CASSPTDGELFF
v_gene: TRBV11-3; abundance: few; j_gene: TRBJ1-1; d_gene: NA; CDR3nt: TGTGCCAGCAGCTTAGCGGGGCGAGAGAACACTGAAGCTTTCTTT; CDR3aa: CASSLAGRENTEAFF
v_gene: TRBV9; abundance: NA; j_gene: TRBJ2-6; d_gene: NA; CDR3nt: TGTGCCAGCAGCGTAGTAGTAGCTGGGGCCAACGTCCTGACTTTC; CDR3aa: CASSVVVAGANVLTF
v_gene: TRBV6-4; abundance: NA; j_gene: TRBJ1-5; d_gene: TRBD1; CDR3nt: TGTGCCAGCAGTGCCCAGGGGGGGCAGCCCCAGCATTTT; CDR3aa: CASSAQGGQPQHF
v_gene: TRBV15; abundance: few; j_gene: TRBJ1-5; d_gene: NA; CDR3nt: TGTGCCACCAGCAGAGATTACCGGGCCCCAAGTGGGAATCAGCCCCAGCATTTT; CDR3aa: CATSRDYRAPSGNQPQHF